This entry is about one TCR beta chain. In the PCR, 60 Vbeta and 13 Jbeta primers were used. Produced via immunoSEQ multiplex PCR; TCRdb's table is partial and in-frame only. The sample records some 130,000 clones, about four fifths being singletons. This entry comes from a study of cytomegalovirus exposure and HLA in healthy donors. Unmatched junction bases numbered 13, after V lost 4 bases and J lost 3 bases. Per germline, CDR1 SGDLS and CDR2 YYNGEE. CDR3 length: 17 residues. The source of this sequence is a male donor in good health and CMV-seropositive. The rearrangement uses TRBV9 and TRBJ2-7, with TRBD2 identical over 10 bases. What was sequenced was PBMCs. Written as DNA, the CDR3 is TGTGCCAGCAGCACCCAATCCGGGACTAGCGACATCTACGAGCAGTACTTC. Translation: CASSTQSGTSDIYEQYF.